Following are 32 T cell receptor beta chains from one sample sequenced in a study of cytomegalovirus exposure and HLA in healthy donors (TCRdb year 2017). Libraries were constructed by the immunoSEQ multiplex PCR assay. For the multiplex PCR, a mixture combining 60 forward primers for TCR Vbeta segments and 13 reverse primers for TCR Jbeta segments was used. Not all clones reach the TCRdb copy of this immuneACCESS table, which keeps in-frame sequences only. Checked studies attribute under half of the gap to unresolved V genes and leave the rest unexplained. The sample records around 120,000 clones, roughly four fifths of which are singletons. Of the sample, roughly 12% is held by the ten largest clones. Sequencing was done on a sample of PBMCs. The source of these receptors is a male donor in good health and CMV-seropositive.

The chain uses TRBV10-3 and TRBJ2-5; 8 positions agree with TRBD2. CDR3 length equals 15 residues. The J segment lost 1 base and the V segment lost 2 bases, leaving 3 bases of the junction unmatched. From germline, CDR1 is ENHRY and CDR2 SYGVKD. The CDR3 loop reads CAISEPAGAQETQYF. In DNA, the CDR3 is TGTGCCATCAGTGAGCCAGCGGGAGCCCAAGAGACCCAGTACTTC.

The rearrangement uses TRBV4-1 and TRBJ2-5, with a possible D match to TRBD2 (6 bases). The CDR3 is made up of 14 amino acids. Germline CDR1 reads MGHRA; CDR2 reads YSYEKL. Trimming removed 4 bases at V and 4 bases at J, with 13 bases between. CDR3 in amino acids: CASSLAEEIETQYF. The DNA of the CDR3 is TGCGCCAGCAGCCTAGCGGAGGAAATAGAGACCCAGTACTTC.

In this sample, this clone turned up a few times. The rearrangement joins TRBV7-9 to TRBJ2-7; 12 positions agree with TRBD2. The junction had 9 bases not matched to a gene; V was cut back by 5 bases and J by 7 bases. CDR1 and CDR2 (germline): SEHNR, FQNEAQ (reference sequence). The CDR3 totals 15 residues. This chain's CDR3 is CASSQTSGSVREQYF. The CDR3 nucleotides are TGTGCCAGCAGCCAGACTAGCGGGAGCGTACGGGAGCAGTACTTC.

This rearrangement joins TRBV30 to TRBJ2-2, with a weak D call TRBD1 (6 bases). This CDR3 has 13 residues. Germline V gene lookup returns CDR1 GTSNPN and CDR2 SVGIG (reference sequence). V was clipped by 5 bases and J by 7 bases, with 14 bases between them. CDR3 in DNA: TGTGCCTGGGCAGGGGCCGGTAGCGGGGAGCTGTTTTTT. Translating gives CAWAGAGSGELFF.

V is TRBV7-3 and J is TRBJ1-1, with no clear D. The germline V gene encodes CDR1 SGHTA and CDR2 FQGTGA. V lost 0 bases to trimming and J lost 3 bases, with 5 bases between them. The CDR3 is 13 residues long. DNA of the CDR3: TGTGCCAGCAGCTTAACCTCAGACACTGAAGCTTTCTTT. Its protein product is CASSLTSDTEAFF.

The rearrangement links TRBV9 to TRBJ2-1; 10 bases are shared with TRBD2. V was clipped by 3 bases and J by 7 bases; unmatched bases: 4. Germline assignment: CDR1 SGDLS and CDR2 YYNGEE. The CDR3 has 14 amino acids. The CDR3 sequence is CASSASGSGNEQFF. In DNA form, the CDR3 reads TGTGCCAGCAGCGCTAGCGGGAGCGGGAATGAGCAGTTCTTC.

This clone was seen more than once but under ten times. The chain couples TRBV7-9 to TRBJ2-7, with D perhaps matching TRBD1 (6 bases). The CDR3 has 12 amino acids. V was shortened by 6 bases and J by 5 bases, with 11 bases between the two germline ends. Germline V gene data show CDR1 as SEHNR and CDR2 as FQNEAQ (reference sequence). The CDR3 nucleotides read TGTGCCAGCAGGAGGGGGACCGACGAGCAGTACTTC. It is translated as CASRRGTDEQYF.

The chain combines TRBV5-1 with TRBJ1-2; 7 bases are shared with TRBD1. The CDR3 is made up of 14 amino acids. V lost 4 bases to trimming and J lost 2 bases; unmatched junction nucleotides: 5. The V gene's germline CDR1 is SGHRS and CDR2 YFSETQ. The CDR3 DNA is TGCGCCAGCAGCATGACAGGGACGAACTATGGCTACACCTTC. Translating gives CASSMTGTNYGYTF. The whole variable domain, remainder taken from reference TRBV5-1 and TRBJ1-2, is KAGVTQTPRYLIKTRGQQVTLSCSPISGHRSVSWYQQTPGQGLQFLFEYFSETQRNKGNFPGRFSGRQFSNSRSEMNVSTLELGDSALYLCASSMTGTNYGYTFGSGTRLTVV.

V usage is TRBV4-3 and J usage is TRBJ1-5; D is unclear. Germline V gives CDR1 LGHNA, CDR2 YSLEER. The CDR3 runs to 14 residues. Trimming pared 0 bases from V and 3 bases from J, leaving 6 bases between. CDR3: CASSQDSFNQPQHF. The CDR3 nucleotides read TGCGCCAGCAGCCAAGACAGTTTCAATCAGCCCCAGCATTTT.

The chain uses TRBV7-9 and TRBJ2-1, with TRBD1 matching 7 bases. CDR1 SEHNR and CDR2 FQNEAQ come from the germline V gene (reference sequence). The CDR3 spans 12 residues. After removal of 4 bases from V and 8 bases from J, the junction contained 2 bases not matched to a gene. The CDR3 loop is CASSSQGYEQFF. CDR3 coding DNA: TGTGCCAGCAGCTCACAGGGGTATGAGCAGTTCTTC.

This chain connects TRBV5-1 to TRBJ2-3; 9 nucleotides match TRBD1. This CDR3 has 15 residues. Germline V CDR1 and CDR2: SGHRS, YFSETQ. The V and J ends lost 4 bases and 3 bases, in that order; junction bases with no gene match: 6. The DNA for the CDR3 is TGCGCCAGCAGCGGAACGACAGGGGGGACAGATACGCAGTATTTT. This translates into CASSGTTGGTDTQYF.

The genes are TRBV28 and TRBJ2-7, with 8 bases that match TRBD1. Trimming removed 5 bases from V and 2 bases from J; junction bases left unmatched: 5. The CDR3 runs 14 residues. Germline V gives CDR1 MDHEN, CDR2 SYDVKM. DNA for the CDR3: TGTGCCAGCAGTCCAGGGGGCTGGACCTACGAGCAGTACTTC. Encoded protein: CASSPGGWTYEQYF.

V gene TRBV29-1 combines with J gene TRBJ2-7; D is perhaps TRBD2 (6 bases). This CDR3 has 15 amino acids. In germline, CDR1 is SQVTM, CDR2 ANQGSEA. Trimming took off 7 bases at V and 6 bases at J, with 25 bases between the two ends. CDR3 sequence reads: CSASSHSRAGGEQYF. As DNA, the CDR3 is TGCAGCGCCAGTAGCCATTCCCGGGCCGGGGGCGAGCAGTACTTC.

This clone is a singleton in its sample. This sequence joins TRBV7-3 and TRBJ2-1; D is possibly TRBD1 (6 bases). This CDR3 is built from 16 residues. Germline lookup yields CDR1 SGHTA and CDR2 FQGTGA. V was trimmed by 1 base and J by 5 bases, leaving 15 bases between them. CDR3 in DNA: TGTGCCAGCAGCTTAAACTCAGGGGCGACCCACAATGAGCAGTTCTTC. It translates to CASSLNSGATHNEQFF.

This clone was seen only a few times. CDR3 nucleotide sequence: TGTGCCAGCAGTGACGGACAGGGGGCAGGGCGGGAGCTGTTTTTT. This sequence encodes CASSDGQGAGRELFF. The chain has TRBV27 and TRBJ2-2; 11 bases line up with TRBD1. The germline V gene has CDR1 MNHEY and CDR2 SMNVEV (reference sequence). This CDR3 contains 15 residues. After removal of 5 bases from V and 9 bases from J, the junction contained 8 bases not matched to a gene.

This clone was seen only a few times. V and J are TRBV11-3 and TRBJ2-7; 7 bases fit TRBD2. CDR3 length equals 14 residues. Germline trimming cut 1 base from V and 6 bases from J; bases unmatched to any gene: 6. The germline CDR1 and CDR2 sequences are SGHNT and YENEEA. As DNA, the CDR3 is TGTGCCAGCAGCTTAGGGGCGACTAGCCTCGAGCAGTACTTC. It encodes CASSLGATSLEQYF. Full variable domain (missing parts from reference TRBV11-3 and TRBJ2-7): EAGVVQSPRYKIIEKKQPVAFWCNPISGHNTLYWYLQNLGQGPELLIRYENEEAVDDSQLPKDRFSAERLKGVDSTLKIQPAELGDSAVYLCASSLGATSLEQYFGPGTRLTVT.

As to this clone: Other nucleotide sequences from this sample produce the same CDR3. V and J are TRBV5-4 and TRBJ2-1; 7 nucleotides align to TRBD2. J was trimmed by 7 bases and V by 0 bases; bases with no gene match: 1. Germline V gives CDR1 SGHNT, CDR2 YYREEE (reference sequence). The CDR3 length is 13 residues. The CDR3 loop is CASSLAGGNEQFF. CDR3 DNA: TGTGCCAGCAGCTTGGCCGGGGGGAATGAGCAGTTCTTC.

This rearrangement joins TRBV7-8 to TRBJ2-7; D might be TRBD1 (6 bases). This CDR3 has 15 amino acids. Germline-derived CDR1 and CDR2 are SGHVS and FQNEAQ. The ends were cut back, 0 bases at V and 5 bases at J, with 14 bases in the middle. The CDR3 DNA is TGTGCCAGCAGCTTAGCGCCAATACAGGGAAACGAGCAGTACTTC. This codes for CASSLAPIQGNEQYF. Based on the CDR3 plus reference TRBV7-8 and TRBJ2-7, the full variable domain is GAGVSQSPRYKVAKRGQDVALRCDPISGHVSLFWYQQALGQGPEFLTYFQNEAQLDKSGLPSDRFFAERPEGSVSTLKIQRTQQEDSAVYLCASSLAPIQGNEQYFGPGTRLTVT.

The chain joins TRBV2 to TRBJ2-2, with 8 bases lining up with TRBD1. Germline CDR1 reads SNHLY; CDR2 reads FYNNEI. The CDR3 contains 15 residues. Unmatched junction bases numbered 3, after V lost 6 bases and J lost 0 bases. CDR3 sequence reads: CASRKTGANTGELFF. The CDR3 coding sequence is TGTGCCAGCAGAAAGACAGGGGCGAACACCGGGGAGCTGTTTTTT.

The V and J genes are TRBV11-2 and TRBJ2-3; 7 bases align to TRBD2. Trimming removed 5 bases from V and 2 bases from J; junction bases left unmatched: 10. This CDR3 region has 16 residues. Germline V lookup: CDR1 SGHAT, CDR2 FQNNGV. CDR3 in amino acids: CASSPLAGPPTDTQYF. The CDR3 bases are TGTGCCAGCAGCCCTTTAGCGGGCCCCCCCACAGATACGCAGTATTTT.

The rearrangement uses TRBV11-1 and TRBJ1-1; D not certain. Per germline, CDR1 SGHAT and CDR2 FQDESV (reference sequence). The CDR3 is made up of 15 amino acids. V was pared by 2 bases and J by 1 base, with 11 bases between. CDR3 in DNA: TGTGCCAGCAGCTTAAGGTTGTCGGGGAACACTGAAGCTTTCTTT. This sequence encodes CASSLRLSGNTEAFF. Full variable domain (rest looked up from reference TRBV11-1 and TRBJ1-1): EAEVAQSPRYKITEKSQAVAFWCDPISGHATLYWYRQILGQGPELLVQFQDESVVDDSQLPKDRFSAERLKGVDSTLKIQPAELGDSAMYLCASSLRLSGNTEAFFGQGTRLTVV.

The chain links TRBV4-2 to TRBJ2-2; D possibly corresponds to TRBD2 (6 bases). Germline V lookup: CDR1 LGHNA, CDR2 YNFKEQ. V shed 4 bases and J shed 3 bases, with 18 bases lying between them. The CDR3 runs to 17 residues. Here the CDR3 DNA reads TGTGCCAGCAGCCCCAATATCGGGGGAGAATACACCGGGGAGCTGTTTTTT. Encoded protein: CASSPNIGGEYTGELFF.

This rearrangement joins TRBV28 to TRBJ1-1, with D possibly TRBD1 on 5 matching bases. The V end lost 5 bases, the J end lost 0 bases, and 16 bases lay between the germline ends. Germline CDR1 is MDHEN and CDR2 is SYDVKM. The CDR3 consists of 16 residues. The CDR3 loop reads CASSRGTRQMNTEAFF. CDR3 bases: TGTGCCAGCAGTAGAGGAACCCGACAGATGAACACTGAAGCTTTCTTT. The variable domain in full, with the rest retrieved from reference TRBV28 and TRBJ1-1, is DVKVTQSSRYLVKRTGEKVFLECVQDMDHENMFWYRQDPGLGLRLIYFSYDVKMKEKGDIPEGYSVSREKKERFSLILESASTNQTSMYLCASSRGTRQMNTEAFFGQGTRLTVV.

Comment on this clone: Within the sample, other DNA sequences also encode this same CDR3. The chain links TRBV5-4 to TRBJ2-2, with D unclear. With 0 bases removed from V and 5 bases from J, the gap between germline ends came to 8 bases. The CDR3 is made up of 14 amino acids. Germline CDR1 reads SGHNT; CDR2 reads YYREEE (reference sequence). In DNA form, the CDR3 reads TGTGCCAGCAGCTTGGTCGCGGAAACCGGGGAGCTGTTTTTT. As protein: CASSLVAETGELFF.

V gene TRBV7-2 combines with J gene TRBJ2-7, with 11 bases identical to TRBD2. Germline V gives CDR1 SGHTA, CDR2 FQGNSA. J lost 2 bases, V lost 5 bases, and 8 bases had no gene match. This CDR3 has 16 residues. This CDR3 reads CASSTSTSGITYEQYF. The CDR3 bases are TGTGCCAGCAGCACGTCGACTAGCGGGATTACCTACGAGCAGTACTTC.

The genes are TRBV6-6 and TRBJ1-1; D unresolved. The V end lost 0 bases, the J end lost 0 bases, and 8 bases lay between the germline ends. Germline CDR1 and CDR2: MNHNY and SVGAGI (reference sequence). This CDR3 spans 15 amino acids. This chain's CDR3 is CASSYSWRLNTEAFF. The CDR3 nucleotides are TGTGCCAGCAGTTACTCGTGGAGGCTGAACACTGAAGCTTTCTTT.

This clone came up a few times. This chain links TRBV6-6 with TRBJ1-4; D gene unclear. Germline V gives CDR1 MNHNY, CDR2 SVGAGI (reference sequence). With 5 bases removed from V and 4 bases from J, the gap between germline ends came to 8 bases. CDR3 length: 13 residues. Here the CDR3 reads CASSDIVNEKLFF. For the CDR3, the DNA is TGTGCCAGCAGTGACATCGTTAATGAAAAACTGTTTTTT.

This rearrangement joins TRBV18 to TRBJ2-2, with 9 positions matching TRBD1. V was pared by 3 bases and J by 3 bases, with 2 bases of the junction left unmatched. CDR3 length equals 15 residues. Germline CDR1 KGHSH, CDR2 LQKENI. CDR3 sequence (DNA): TGTGCCAGCTCACCGGGACAGGGCCACACCGGGGAGCTGTTTTTT. Its protein is CASSPGQGHTGELFF. The whole variable domain, remainder taken from reference TRBV18 and TRBJ2-2, is NAGVMQNPRHLVRRRGQEARLRCSPMKGHSHVYWYRQLPEEGLKFMVYLQKENIIDESGMPKERFSAEFPKEGPSILRIQQVVRGDSAAYFCASSPGQGHTGELFFGEGSRLTVL.

The V gene is TRBV5-4, the J gene TRBJ2-1; weak D call: TRBD1 (6 bases). The V end lost 4 bases, the J end lost 6 bases, and 17 bases lay between the germline ends. Germline-derived CDR1 and CDR2 are SGHNT and YYREEE (reference sequence). This CDR3 contains 15 residues. CDR3 sequence: CASSQGQGGINEQFF. In DNA, the CDR3 is TGTGCCAGCAGCCAGGGACAAGGGGGAATCAATGAGCAGTTCTTC.

The chain couples TRBV30 to TRBJ1-5; 8 bases line up with TRBD1. Trimming cost V 3 bases and J 0 bases; bases outside gene matches: 4. The CDR3 runs to 15 residues. Germline V gene lookup returns CDR1 GTSNPN and CDR2 SVGIG (reference sequence). The CDR3 protein is CAWSADRDSNQPQHF. The CDR3 bases are TGTGCCTGGAGCGCGGACAGGGATAGCAATCAGCCCCAGCATTTT.

The V call is TRBV10-2, the J call TRBJ1-2; possible D gene TRBD1, 5 bases. Trimming left V 7 bases short and J 1 base short, with 7 bases between. Germline loops: CDR1 WSHSY, CDR2 SAAADI. The CDR3 is 12 residues long. The CDR3 DNA sequence: TGCGCCAGCAAGCAGGGTAACTATGGCTACACCTTC. Its translation: CASKQGNYGYTF.

The DNA for the CDR3 is TGTGCCAGCACGATTAGCCTGAACACTGAAGCTTTCTTT. Translation: CASTISLNTEAFF. This chain connects TRBV2 to TRBJ1-1, with no clear D. The CDR3 is made up of 13 amino acids. Trimming took off 7 bases at V and 0 bases at J, with 9 bases between the two ends. CDR1 is SNHLY, CDR2 FYNNEI, per germline.